This T cell receptor (beta chain) was sequenced in a study of blood T cell repertoires in COVID-19. Study in general: The samples span acute and convalescent COVID-19 from the United States, Italy and Spain. In each case, the material was cDNA or gDNA derived from T cells, B-cell-depleted T cells, or PBMCs.

Original processing methods: Scientists estimated how many nucleated cells there were by amplifying reference gene primers. Generated by immunoSEQ multiplex PCR, the TCRdb table keeps only in-frame clones and is missing some. The V and J calls and clone size come from that table; D and trimming were worked out from the DNA. This repertoire shows some 260,000 clones, roughly 80% found once; its top ten account for about 5.3%. There are 16 residues in the CDR3. Between the trimmed V and J ends, which lost 1 base and 4 bases, there was a span of 14 bases. Germline assignment: CDR1 LGHDT and CDR2 YNNKEL (reference sequence).

This receptor was identified in a woman older than 75 with active or convalescent COVID-19. V and J are TRBV3-1 (or the pseudogene TRBV3-2) and TRBJ1-5, with D hard to call. The sequencing sample was made of peripheral blood. The CDR3 loop is CASSQGRLGGNQPQHF. CDR3 in DNA: TGTGCCAGCAGCCAAGGTCGACTCGGCGGAAATCAGCCCCAGCATTTT.